Listed here are 3 T cell receptor beta chains from one sample, sequenced in a study of blood T cell repertoires in COVID-19. Libraries were prepared by immunoSEQ multiplex PCR; TCRdb keeps only in-frame clonotypes and omits some of them. The sample has over 45,000 clones, approximately 85% seen once. The sequenced sample consisted of peripheral blood. The receptor source for this set is a man aged 35 to 55 with acute or convalescent COVID-19.

This rearrangement joins TRBV27 to TRBJ1-6; possible D gene TRBD1, 5 bases. Trimming removed 5 bases from V and 0 bases from J, with 14 bases in between. CDR1 is MNHEY, CDR2 SMNVEV, per germline (reference sequence). This CDR3 is 17 amino acids long. As DNA, the CDR3 is TGTGCCAGCAGTGTAAGACAGTTCAGCTCCTATAATTCACCCCTCCACTTT. Its protein product is CASSVRQFSSYNSPLHF.

The chain employs TRBV3-1 (or the pseudogene TRBV3-2) and TRBJ1-3, with a tentative D call TRBD1 (5 bases). The CDR3 extends over 15 amino acids. In germline, CDR1 is LGHDT, CDR2 YNNKEL (reference sequence). V shed 5 bases and J shed 1 base, with 12 bases lying between them. In nucleotides, the CDR3 is TGTGCCAGCAGCTTCCTGGGGGGATCTGGAAACACCATATATTTT. Amino acid sequence: CASSFLGGSGNTIYF.

The count of this clone is one. The rearrangement links TRBV5-1 to TRBJ1-1, with TRBD1 identical over 7 bases. The germline V gene encodes CDR1 SGHRS and CDR2 YFSETQ. The CDR3 consists of 14 residues. With V trimmed by 2 bases and J by 5 bases, 6 bases remained unmatched. This CDR3 is CASSFIQGMTEAFF. The CDR3 bases are TGCGCCAGCAGCTTCATACAGGGGATGACTGAAGCTTTCTTT.